This TCR beta chain is drawn from a study of technical replicates of blood from several donors. Repertoires were generated with immunoSEQ multiplex PCR, while TCRdb's copy carries only in-frame clones and drops some. The sample consists of about 8,700 clones, roughly nine tenths of them appearing once. The CDR3 spans 12 residues. The V gene's germline CDR1 is PRHDT and CDR2 FYEKMQ (reference sequence). The ends were cut back, 5 bases at V and 3 bases at J, with 6 bases in the middle. Sequencing was carried out using PBMCs. This chain uses TRBV13 with TRBJ2-3; no firm D call. This clonotype originated in a human donor in good health. The CDR3 region is CASSSVTDTQYF. The CDR3 coding sequence is TGTGCCAGCAGCAGCGTAACAGATACGCAGTATTTT.